A single sample gave rise to the 9 T cell receptor beta chains below, sequenced in a study of siplizumab effects on memory and regulatory T cells (dated by TCRdb to the late 2010s). To prepare the library, the immunoSEQ multiplex PCR assay was applied. Imported from immuneACCESS, the table was reduced by TCRdb to in-frame sequences with V and J called. These copies leave out some clones; in studies compared against another copy, an unresolved V gene accounts for under half, and the cause of the remainder is not known. Within this sample are 8,500 to 10,000 clones, with almost 40% of them counted one time only. In total, the top ten clones hold under 9% of the sample. No antigen has been identified for these receptors. For 5 to 7 days, cells in the mixed lymphocyte reaction were kept in coculture at 37 degrees C. The sequenced sample consisted of CFSE-low (dividing) CD4+ T cells sorted from an allogeneic mixed lymphocyte reaction. These receptors originate from a human donor in good health; the cells came from an allogeneic mixed lymphocyte reaction.

In its sample, this clone ranks as medium-sized. The CDR3: CASAGKKNTEAFF. The CDR3 DNA reads as TGTGCCAGTGCGGGGAAAAAGAACACTGAAGCTTTCTTT. The chain joins TRBV19 to TRBJ1-1; D not resolved. Looked up from germline, CDR1 is LNHDA and CDR2 is SQIVND (reference sequence). CDR3 length: 13 amino acids. V lost 8 bases and J lost 1, with 11 bases in between.

The CDR3 here is CASSLGTSRVVETQYF. CDR3 nucleotides: TGTGCCAGCAGCTTGGGGACTAGCAGAGTGGTGGAGACCCAGTACTTC. The chain uses TRBV5-5 and TRBJ2-5, with 8 positions matching TRBD2. This CDR3 spans 16 amino acids. With V trimmed by 0 bases and J by 5 bases, 9 bases remained unmatched. Germline V gene lookup returns CDR1 SGHKS and CDR2 YYEKEE (reference sequence).

The V call is TRBV5-6, the J call TRBJ2-5, with D possibly TRBD2 on 6 matching bases. In germline, CDR1 is SGHDT, CDR2 YYEEEE. The CDR3 covers 13 residues. Trimming removed 1 base at V and 11 bases at J, with 15 bases between. This CDR3 is CASSLSPGAKQYF. CDR3 nucleotides: TGTGCCAGCAGCTTGTCCCCGGGAGCCAAGCAGTACTTC.

This clone was picked up a small number of times. This sequence joins TRBV6-5 and TRBJ2-5, with 9 bases fitting TRBD1. This CDR3 is built from 15 residues. Trimming cost V 8 bases and J 3 bases; bases outside gene matches: 10. Germline-derived CDR1 and CDR2 are MNHEY and SVGAGI. DNA for the CDR3: TGTGCCAGCCGATCGTACAGGGGGCGAGAAGAGACCCAGTACTTC. Its protein product is CASRSYRGREETQYF.

The chain employs TRBV7-2 and TRBJ1-6; D is ambiguous. Trimming took off 1 base at V and 7 bases at J, with 8 bases between the two ends. The CDR3 is 14 residues long. The germline V gene encodes CDR1 SGHTA and CDR2 FQGNSA. The CDR3 region has the DNA TGTGCCAGCAGCTTAGATTTTGGGAATTCACCCCTCCACTTT. Its protein product is CASSLDFGNSPLHF. Drawing the rest from reference TRBV7-2 and TRBJ1-6, the complete variable domain is GAGVSQSPSNKVTEKGKDVELRCDPISGHTALYWYRQSLGQGLEFLIYFQGNSAPDKSGLPSDRFSAERTGGSVSTLTIQRTQQEDSAVYLCASSLDFGNSPLHFGNGTRLTVT.

This clone is a singleton in its sample. V usage is TRBV27 and J usage is TRBJ2-7; 7 bases are shared with TRBD2. V gave up 5 bases and J gave up 0 bases; unmatched junction bases: 16. The CDR3 has 18 amino acids. Per the germline V gene, CDR1 is MNHEY and CDR2 is SMNVEV (reference sequence). The CDR3: CASSRTRRPSTSSYEQYF. DNA for the CDR3: TGTGCCAGCAGTCGGACTAGACGGCCCTCTACATCCTCCTACGAGCAGTACTTC.

This sequence joins TRBV4-2 and TRBJ1-2; D not certain. The length of the CDR3 is 15 residues. V was shortened by 5 bases and J by 7 bases, with 20 bases between the two germline ends. The germline gives CDR1 LGHNA, CDR2 YNFKEQ. This CDR3 reads CASSLASRGSGGYTF. The DNA for the CDR3 is TGTGCCAGCAGCTTGGCCTCTCGCGGCAGCGGTGGCTACACCTTC.

This clone ranks as medium-sized (0.01 to 0.1%). The chain uses TRBV18 and TRBJ2-7, with 7 bases aligning to TRBD2. The trim removed 2 bases at V and 2 bases at J, leaving 3 bases unmatched. CDR3 length: 14 amino acids. CDR1 is KGHSH and CDR2 is LQKENI in the germline V gene. The CDR3 DNA reads as TGTGCCAGCTCACCAAAGGGAGGGCCCTACGAGCAGTACTTC. Residues: CASSPKGGPYEQYF.

By share, this clone counts as medium-sized (0.01 to 0.1%). The V call is TRBV19, the J call TRBJ1-2; D is possibly TRBD1 (6 bases). V shed 5 bases and J shed 6 bases, with 13 bases lying between them. The CDR3 is made up of 13 amino acids. Germline lookup yields CDR1 LNHDA and CDR2 SQIVND (reference sequence). This chain's CDR3 is CASSVNRVNGYTF. The CDR3 region has the DNA TGTGCCAGTAGTGTGAACAGGGTTAATGGCTACACCTTC.